What follows describes a single T cell receptor (beta chain). This entry belongs to a study of blood T cell repertoires in COVID-19. As handled by the study authors: The authors estimated nucleated cell counts from reference gene primer amplification. Generated by immunoSEQ multiplex PCR, the TCRdb table keeps only in-frame clones and is missing some. D and trimming were read from the DNA, whereas the V and J calls and clone size are those reported in that table. The table has approximately 360,000 clones, 70% to 90% seen once. This CDR3 has 14 amino acids. Trimming at V came to 7 bases and at J to 4 bases, leaving 1 base not matched to a gene. Germline V lookup: CDR1 SGHRS, CDR2 YFSETQ.

This sequence originates from a middle-aged man in a cohort exposed to, infected with or recovered from COVID-19 (not recorded which). The V gene is TRBV5-1, the J gene TRBJ2-1; 14 bases align to TRBD2. The sample consisted of PBMCs or T cells enriched from blood (not recorded which). The CDR3 reads CASGLAGGYNEQFF. Here the CDR3 DNA reads TGCGCCAGCGGACTAGCGGGAGGTTACAATGAGCAGTTCTTC.